Listed below are T cell receptor beta chains from one sample, sequenced in a study of response to subunit inactivated influenza vaccine. TCRdb reprocessed the RT-PCR reads via MiXCR and lists one record per CDR3 protein. This table has under 550,000 distinct CDR3 sequences, around 8% appearing once. The input for sequencing was PBMCs from blood, taken less than 30 months after vaccination. The source of these receptors is a man aged 45-69 years who received an inactivated influenza vaccine. Both conserved end residues are part of each CDR3. D genes are given only for firm matches. Rows may omit the clone size; those that give it use once, few, many or a size class.

cdr3_length	d_call	clone_size	v_call	j_call	cdr3_nt	cdr3_aa
14	NA	many	TRBV5-5	TRBJ1-6	TGTGCCAGCAGCTTCCGTCAGACTAATTCACCCCTCCACTTT	CASSFRQTNSPLHF
16	TRBD2	many	TRBV29-1	TRBJ2-2	TGCAGCGTAGAGGGACTAGCGGGGGAGAACACCGGGGAGCTGTTTTTT	CSVEGLAGENTGELFF
16	NA	many	TRBV18	TRBJ2-1	TGTGCCAGCTCACCTTCGGGACAACGAGACTACAATGAGCAGTTCTTC	CASSPSGQRDYNEQFF
16	TRBD1	NA	TRBV4-3	TRBJ2-7	TGCGCCAGCAGCCAAGACCCCGGACAGGGGGCCTACGAGCAGTACTTC	CASSQDPGQGAYEQYF
20	TRBD2	few	TRBV7-2	TRBJ2-5	TGTGCCAGCAGCTTAGCCGAGGGGCCCCCACTAGCGGGGTACCAAGAGACCCAGTACTTC	CASSLAEGPPLAGYQETQYF
15	NA	NA	TRBV12-3/TRBV12-4	TRBJ2-5	TGTGCCAGCAGCTCCTACAGGGTATACCAAGAGACCCAGTACTTC	CASSSYRVYQETQYF
13	NA	few	TRBV10-3	TRBJ1-2	TGTGCCATCAGCCCGGGCACAGGCTATGGCTACACCTTC	CAISPGTGYGYTF
12	NA	NA	TRBV6-1	TRBJ1-2	TGTGCCAGCAGTGAACGTCCGTATGGCTACACCTTC	CASSERPYGYTF
16	TRBD1	many	TRBV20-1	TRBJ1-2	TGCAGTGCTAGAGATTCGCGACAGGGGAATCTGCCTGGCTACACCTTC	CSARDSRQGNLPGYTF
13	TRBD1	many	TRBV7-2	TRBJ1-2	TGTGCCAGCCGCCCACAGGGGAGTTATGGCTACACCTTC	CASRPQGSYGYTF
14	NA	NA	TRBV12-3/TRBV12-4	TRBJ2-1	TGTGCCAGCAGTTTAAAGGAGCTCGGCGGTGAGCAGTTCTTC	CASSLKELGGEQFF
15	TRBD2	many	TRBV6-2/TRBV6-3	TRBJ2-7	TGTGCCAGCAGTTACGCCGGGACTAGCTCCTACGAGCAGTACTTC	CASSYAGTSSYEQYF
16	NA	NA	TRBV5-1	TRBJ2-1	TGCGCCAGCAGCCCTTCGGGCTATCCAGCAGGGACGGAGCAGTTCTTC	CASSPSGYPAGTEQFF
16	NA	NA	TRBV11-2	TRBJ2-3	TGTGCCAGCAGCTTCAACGAGATGTCGAACACAGATACGCAGTATTTT	CASSFNEMSNTDTQYF
13	NA	few	TRBV6-6	TRBJ1-2	TGTGCCAGCAGCCCCCCCCAGGGCCGTGGCTACACCTTC	CASSPPQGRGYTF
15	TRBD2	many	TRBV10-1	TRBJ2-3	TGCGCCAGCAGTGACCCCGGGACTAGCATCTATACGCAGTATTTT	CASSDPGTSIYTQYF
16	TRBD1	NA	TRBV4-3	TRBJ1-3	TGCGCCAGCAGCCAAGGGGCACAGGGGCCTGGAAACACCATATATTTT	CASSQGAQGPGNTIYF
15	TRBD1	few	TRBV28	TRBJ2-5	TGTGCCAGCAGTCATCAACCGGGACAGGGGCAGACCCAGTACTTC	CASSHQPGQGQTQYF
14	NA	few	TRBV15	TRBJ2-3	TGTGCCACCAGCGCGGGACAGAACCGAGATACGCAGTATTTT	CATSAGQNRDTQYF
13	TRBD2	NA	TRBV27	TRBJ2-7	TGTGCCGCCGGGCTAGCGGGAGTAAGCGAGCAGTACTTC	CAAGLAGVSEQYF
14	NA	NA	TRBV20-1	TRBJ1-3	TGCAGTGCTACGTTTGAGGGCACTGGAAACACCATATATTTT	CSATFEGTGNTIYF
14	TRBD2	many	TRBV28	TRBJ2-3	TGTGCCAGCAGTTCCGGGACTAGCGGGAAAGCGCAGTATTTT	CASSSGTSGKAQYF